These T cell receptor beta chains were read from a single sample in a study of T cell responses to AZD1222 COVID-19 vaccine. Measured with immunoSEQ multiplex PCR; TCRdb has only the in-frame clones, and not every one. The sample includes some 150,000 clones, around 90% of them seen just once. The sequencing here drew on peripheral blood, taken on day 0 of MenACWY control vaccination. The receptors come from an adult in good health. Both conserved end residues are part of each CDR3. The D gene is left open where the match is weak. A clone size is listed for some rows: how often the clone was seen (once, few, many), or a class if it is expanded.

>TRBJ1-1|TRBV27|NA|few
TGTGCCAGCAGTTCAGGACCCGGGGGGGCTTTCTTT
CASSSGPGGAFF
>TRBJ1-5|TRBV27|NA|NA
TGTGCCAGCAGTTCCAACAGTGCCCTCAGGCCCCAGCATTTT
CASSSNSALRPQHF
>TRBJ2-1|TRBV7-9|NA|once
TGTGCCAGCAGCTCCCCCGAGGGCCCGAGCTCCTACAATGAGCAGTTCTTC
CASSSPEGPSSYNEQFF
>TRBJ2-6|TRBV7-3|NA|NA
TGTGCCAGCAGCCGCATGGCTGGGGCCAACGTCCTGACTTTC
CASSRMAGANVLTF
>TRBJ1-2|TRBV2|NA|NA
TGTGCCAGCAGTGAATTGGCAGGAACTCTTAACTATGGCTACACCTTC
CASSELAGTLNYGYTF
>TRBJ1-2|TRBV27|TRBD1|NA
TGTGCCAGCAGCCGCGGACAGGGCGTAGCTGGCTACACCTTC
CASSRGQGVAGYTF
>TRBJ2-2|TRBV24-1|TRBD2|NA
TGTGCCACCAGTGACCCCGGGACTAGCGGCACCGGGGAGCTGTTTTTT
CATSDPGTSGTGELFF
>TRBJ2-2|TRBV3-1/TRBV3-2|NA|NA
TGTGCCAGCAGGCGGGAGAACACCGGGGAGCTGTTTTTT
CASRRENTGELFF
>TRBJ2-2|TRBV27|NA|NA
TGTGCCAGCAGTTTATCGGGGGTCGGGGAGCTGTTTTTT
CASSLSGVGELFF
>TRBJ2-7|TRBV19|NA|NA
TGTGCCAGTAGTATACTCCCCGCTGGGGGCGAGCAGTACTTC
CASSILPAGGEQYF
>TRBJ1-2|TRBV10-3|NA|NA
TGTGCCATCAGTGAGCAGGGCTATGGCTACACCTTC
CAISEQGYGYTF
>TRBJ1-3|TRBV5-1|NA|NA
TGCGCCAGCAGCTTGGCGGCAGGGCAAGGAAACACCATATATTTT
CASSLAAGQGNTIYF
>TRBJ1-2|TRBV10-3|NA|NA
TGTGCCATCAACGCCGGGACACTCTACACCTTC
CAINAGTLYTF
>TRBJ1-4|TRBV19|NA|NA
TGTGCCAGTAGTATACGCCGGGGGCTAACTAATGAAAAACTGTTTTTT
CASSIRRGLTNEKLFF
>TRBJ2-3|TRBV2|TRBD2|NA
TGTGCCAGCGCCGTACTGACTAGCGGGAGGGCGCCAGATACGCAGTATTTT
CASAVLTSGRAPDTQYF
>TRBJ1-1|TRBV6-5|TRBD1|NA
TGTGCCAGCAGTTACTTCGACAGGGGGCGAGCTGAAGCTTTCTTT
CASSYFDRGRAEAFF
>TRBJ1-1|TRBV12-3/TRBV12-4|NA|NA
TGTGCCAGCAGTTTCCCTTTCGACAGTGAAGCTTTCTTT
CASSFPFDSEAFF
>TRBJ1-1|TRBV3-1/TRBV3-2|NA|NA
TGTGCCAGCAGCCATATGGGGGAAGGAACTGAAGCTTTCTTT
CASSHMGEGTEAFF
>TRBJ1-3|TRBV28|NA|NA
TGTGCCAGCAGTTTAATCTCCGGTGGAAACACCATATATTTT
CASSLISGGNTIYF
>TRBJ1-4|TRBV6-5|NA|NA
TGTGCCAGCACCGATGGGGGAACGGGCATAGGAAAACTGTTTTTT
CASTDGGTGIGKLFF
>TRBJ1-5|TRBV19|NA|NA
TGTGCCAGTACCAAACAGGGTGCCGACAATCAGCCCCAGCATTTT
CASTKQGADNQPQHF
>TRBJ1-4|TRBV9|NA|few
TGTGCCAGCAGCGTAGTGGGCAGACCCGATGAAAAACTGTTTTTT
CASSVVGRPDEKLFF
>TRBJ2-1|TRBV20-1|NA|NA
TGCAGTGCTAGTGAACGTGGCCTGGGTGCTGAGCAGTTCTTC
CSASERGLGAEQFF
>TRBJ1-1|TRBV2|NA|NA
TGTGCCAGCATGGGAGGGGATTTGAACACTGAAGCTTTCTTT
CASMGGDLNTEAFF
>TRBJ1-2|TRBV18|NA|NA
TGTGCCAGCTCACCACAGACGGGGGCCGGTTTTTATGGCTACACCTTC
CASSPQTGAGFYGYTF
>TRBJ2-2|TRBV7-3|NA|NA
TGTGCCAGCAGCTTAGAAACCGGGGAGCTGTTTTTT
CASSLETGELFF
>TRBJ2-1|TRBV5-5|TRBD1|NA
TGTGCCAGCAGCTCGATTCCCCTTACAGGGGGCGGCTACAATGAGCAGTTCTTC
CASSSIPLTGGGYNEQFF